The following is a TCR beta chain sequence with its context. Its antigen is not known. V lost 2 bases and J 3 bases, leaving 6 bases between the germline ends. The CDR3 extends over 12 amino acids. CDR1 and CDR2 (germline): SGHNT, YYREEE (reference sequence). Method: immunoSEQ multiplex PCR; TCRdb's copy keeps in-frame clones and lacks some. The data contain some 41,000 clones, approximately 86% of them singletons. Each of the patients experienced relapse following autologous stem cell transplantation, and their brentuximab vedotin exposure differed. Progressive disease, partial response or complete response was each patient's best response. This entry comes from a study of PD-1 blockade in classical Hodgkin lymphoma. Findings of the study overall: By C4D1, diversity of CD4+ TCRs had risen significantly, whereas that of CD8+ TCRs had not. Patients starting nivolumab less than 1 year after ASCT had lower diversity and were excluded from later analyses.

Sequencing used peripheral blood mononuclear cells (PBMCs), obtained before the second cycle of nivolumab. The chain is built from TRBV5-4 and TRBJ2-7, with no clear D. The clonotype originates from a human donor with classical Hodgkin lymphoma. CDR3: CASSLSGYEQYF. For the CDR3, the DNA is TGTGCCAGCAGCTTATCAGGCTACGAGCAGTACTTC.